The 9 T cell receptor beta chains presented below share a single source sample, sequenced in a study of response to subunit inactivated influenza vaccine. TCRdb reprocessed the RT-PCR reads with MiXCR, giving one entry per CDR3 protein. The data hold roughly 520,000 distinct CDR3 sequences, with 25% observed a single time. The input for sequencing was CD4+ T cells sorted from PBMCs, taken 4 to 6 days after vaccination. The receptors come from a man aged 45-60 years who received an inactivated influenza vaccine.

The chain is built from TRBV20-1 and TRBJ2-7, with 13 positions matching TRBD2. The V gene's germline CDR1 is DFQATT and CDR2 SNEGSKA (reference sequence). V trimming: 1 base; J trimming: 4 bases; junction bases outside the gene matches: 16. The CDR3 is made up of 19 amino acids. In DNA form, the CDR3 reads TGCAGTGCTAGAGGGGGTGGACTAGCGGGAGCGTCGGTGCGGTACGAGCAGTACTTC. Amino acid sequence: CSARGGGLAGASVRYEQYF.

The chain uses TRBV7-2 and TRBJ2-7; D gene unclear. Germline-derived CDR1 and CDR2 are SGHTA and FQGNSA. The CDR3 is 14 amino acids. The V gene lost 1 base and the J gene lost 2 bases, with 9 bases spanning the gap. In DNA, the CDR3 is TGTGCCAGCAGCTTAGAAGGGTCGCCCTACGAGCAGTACTTC. Encoded protein: CASSLEGSPYEQYF.

This chain joins TRBV6-1 and TRBJ1-6; weak D call: TRBD1 (5 bases). Germline lookup yields CDR1 MNHNS and CDR2 SASEGT. This CDR3 is 15 amino acids long. V was pared by 7 bases and J by 6 bases, with 16 bases between. CDR3 amino acids: CASKKTGTSNSPLHF. CDR3 sequence (DNA): TGTGCCAGCAAAAAGACCGGGACTTCTAATTCACCCCTCCACTTT.

This chain joins TRBV5-1 and TRBJ2-6; D not certain. Germline-derived CDR1 and CDR2 are SGHRS and YFSETQ. There are 16 residues in the CDR3. With 2 bases removed from V and 3 bases from J, the gap between germline ends came to 12 bases. The CDR3 DNA reads as TGCGCCAGCAGCTTCCCTTGGGGTAGTGGGGCCAACGTCCTGACTTTC. Its protein is CASSFPWGSGANVLTF.

The chain couples TRBV29-1 to TRBJ1-5; 8 nucleotides agree with TRBD1. The CDR3 totals 13 residues. V shed 4 bases and J 5 bases; nucleotides not matched to a gene: 4. Germline lookup yields CDR1 SQVTM and CDR2 ANQGSEA. CDR3 loop: CSVARGQDQPQHF. The CDR3 DNA follows: TGCAGCGTTGCCAGGGGGCAGGATCAGCCCCAGCATTTT.

This clonotype was observed a handful of times. V usage is TRBV5-1 and J usage is TRBJ2-3; no reliable D call. V gave up 2 bases and J gave up 1 base, with 11 bases separating them. The CDR3 is made up of 15 amino acids. CDR1 is SGHRS, CDR2 YFSETQ, per germline. The CDR3 loop is CASSFIIQGTDTQYF. The CDR3 bases are TGCGCCAGCAGCTTTATTATTCAGGGCACAGATACGCAGTATTTT.

This clonotype turned up a few times. This sequence joins TRBV18 and TRBJ1-1; D uncertain. V was pared by 0 bases and J by 1 base, with 9 bases between. This CDR3 is built from 15 residues. Germline V gives CDR1 KGHSH, CDR2 LQKENI. The CDR3 is CASSPPSVSNTEAFF. The CDR3 DNA sequence: TGTGCCAGCTCACCACCGTCGGTTTCGAACACTGAAGCTTTCTTT.

This clonotype was detected once. V and J are TRBV3-1 and TRBJ2-2; 12 nucleotides match TRBD1. V gave up 4 bases and J gave up 7 bases; unmatched junction bases: 7. The CDR3 is 16 residues long. The germline V gene encodes CDR1 LGHDT and CDR2 YNNKEL (reference sequence). The CDR3 DNA follows: TGTGCCAGCAGCCCCCAGGGACAGGGGGCTGGCGGGGAGCTGTTTTTT. Its protein product is CASSPQGQGAGGELFF.

V and J are TRBV12-2 and TRBJ2-1; the table names TRBD2, a call not compared with the DNA. TRBV12-2 is described as a pseudogene. The CDR3 runs to 17 residues. The chain's CDR3 is CASRFAGTSSIYNEQFF. The CDR3 DNA follows: TGTGCAAGTCGCTTCGCCGGGACTAGCAGTATATACAATGAGCAGTTCTTC.